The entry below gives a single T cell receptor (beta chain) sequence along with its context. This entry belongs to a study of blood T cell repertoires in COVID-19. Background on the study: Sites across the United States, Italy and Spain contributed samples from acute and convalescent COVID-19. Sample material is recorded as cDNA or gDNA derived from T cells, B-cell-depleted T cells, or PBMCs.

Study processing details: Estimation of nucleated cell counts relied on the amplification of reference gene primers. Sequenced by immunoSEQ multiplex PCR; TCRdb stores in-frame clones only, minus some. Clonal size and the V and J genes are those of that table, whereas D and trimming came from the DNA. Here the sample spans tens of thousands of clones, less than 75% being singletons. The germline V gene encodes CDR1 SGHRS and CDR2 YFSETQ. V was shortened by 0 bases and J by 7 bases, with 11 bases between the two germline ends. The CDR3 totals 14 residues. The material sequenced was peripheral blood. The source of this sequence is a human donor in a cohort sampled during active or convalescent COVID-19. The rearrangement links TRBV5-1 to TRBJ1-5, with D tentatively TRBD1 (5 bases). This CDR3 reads CASSLAGLDQPQHF. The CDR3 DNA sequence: TGCGCCAGCAGCTTGGCAGGGCTGGACCAGCCCCAGCATTTT.